This TCR beta chain was sequenced in a study of blood T cell repertoires in COVID-19. Overall study: Sites in the United States, Italy and Spain provided acute and convalescent COVID-19 samples.

Unmatched junction bases numbered 8, after V lost 6 bases and J lost 1 base. This CDR3 comprises 15 residues. CDR1 MGHDK and CDR2 SYGVNS come from the germline V gene. TCRdb keeps only in-frame clones here, not all; method: immunoSEQ multiplex PCR. This sample has about 140,000 clones, with approximately 83% found just once. V usage is TRBV25-1 and J usage is TRBJ1-1, with TRBD1 matching over 7 bases. The clonotype was recovered from a human donor in a cohort sampled during active COVID-19. The sample taken for sequencing was peripheral blood. CDR3 nucleotides: TGTGCCAGCAGGGACCACAGGGGAGGGAACACTGAAGCTTTCTTT. It translates to CASRDHRGGNTEAFF.